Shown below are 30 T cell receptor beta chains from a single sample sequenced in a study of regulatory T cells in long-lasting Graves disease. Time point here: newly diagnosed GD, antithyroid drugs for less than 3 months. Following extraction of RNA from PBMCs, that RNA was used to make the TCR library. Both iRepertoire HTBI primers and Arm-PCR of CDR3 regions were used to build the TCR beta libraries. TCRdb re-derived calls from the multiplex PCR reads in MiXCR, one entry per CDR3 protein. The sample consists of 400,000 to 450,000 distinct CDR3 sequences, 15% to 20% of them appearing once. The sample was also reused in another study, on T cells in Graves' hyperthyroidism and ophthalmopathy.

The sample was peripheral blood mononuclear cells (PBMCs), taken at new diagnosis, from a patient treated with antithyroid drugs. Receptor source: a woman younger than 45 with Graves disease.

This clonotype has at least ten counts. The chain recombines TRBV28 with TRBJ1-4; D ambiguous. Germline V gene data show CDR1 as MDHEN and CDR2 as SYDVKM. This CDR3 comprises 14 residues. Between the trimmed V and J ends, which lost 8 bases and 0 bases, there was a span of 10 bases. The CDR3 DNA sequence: TGTGCCAGCGCCACACTTACAACTAATGAAAAACTGTTTTTT. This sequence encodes CASATLTTNEKLFF.

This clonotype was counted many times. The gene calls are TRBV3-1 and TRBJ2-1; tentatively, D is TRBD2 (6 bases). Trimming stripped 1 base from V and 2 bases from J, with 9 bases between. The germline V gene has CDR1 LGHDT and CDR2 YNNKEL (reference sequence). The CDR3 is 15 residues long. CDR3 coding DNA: TGTGCCAGCAGCCAAGTTCGGACTACCTACAATGAGCAGTTCTTC. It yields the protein CASSQVRTTYNEQFF.

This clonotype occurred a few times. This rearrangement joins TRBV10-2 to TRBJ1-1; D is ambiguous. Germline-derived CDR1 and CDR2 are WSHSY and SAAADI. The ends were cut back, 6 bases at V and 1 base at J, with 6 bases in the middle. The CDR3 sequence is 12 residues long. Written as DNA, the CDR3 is TGCGCCAGCAGGCGACAGAACACTGAAGCTTTCTTT. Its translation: CASRRQNTEAFF.

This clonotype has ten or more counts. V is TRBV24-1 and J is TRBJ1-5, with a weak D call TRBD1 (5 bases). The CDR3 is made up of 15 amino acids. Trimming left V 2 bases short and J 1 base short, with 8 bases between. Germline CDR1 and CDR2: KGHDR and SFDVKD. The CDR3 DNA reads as TGTGCCACCAGTGATTCATGGGGGAGCAATCAGCCCCAGCATTTT. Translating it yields CATSDSWGSNQPQHF.

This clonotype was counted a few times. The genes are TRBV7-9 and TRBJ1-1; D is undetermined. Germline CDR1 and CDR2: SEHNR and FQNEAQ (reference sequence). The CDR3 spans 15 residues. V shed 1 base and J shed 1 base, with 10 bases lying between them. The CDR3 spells CASSLVNKKNTEAFF. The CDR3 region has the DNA TGTGCCAGCAGCTTAGTTAACAAGAAGAACACTGAAGCTTTCTTT.

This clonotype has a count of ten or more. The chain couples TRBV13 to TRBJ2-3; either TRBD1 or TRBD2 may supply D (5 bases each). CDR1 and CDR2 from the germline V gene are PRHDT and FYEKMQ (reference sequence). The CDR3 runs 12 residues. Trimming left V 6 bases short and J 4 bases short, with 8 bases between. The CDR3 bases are TGTGCCAGCAGAAAGGGACCAGATACGCAGTATTTT. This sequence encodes CASRKGPDTQYF.

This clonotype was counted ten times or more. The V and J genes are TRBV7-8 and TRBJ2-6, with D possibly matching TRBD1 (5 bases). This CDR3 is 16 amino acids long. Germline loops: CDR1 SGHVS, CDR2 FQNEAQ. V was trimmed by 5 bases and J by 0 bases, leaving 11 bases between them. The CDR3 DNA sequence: TGTGCCAGCAGCCCCACAGGCCTCTCTGGGGCCAACGTCCTGACTTTC. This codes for CASSPTGLSGANVLTF.

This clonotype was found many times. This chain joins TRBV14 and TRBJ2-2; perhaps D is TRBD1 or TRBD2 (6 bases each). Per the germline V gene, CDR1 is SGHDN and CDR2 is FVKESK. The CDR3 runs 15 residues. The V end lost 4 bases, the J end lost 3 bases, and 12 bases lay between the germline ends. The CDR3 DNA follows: TGTGCCAGCAGCCGGGGGGCGAGTCACACCGGGGAGCTGTTTTTT. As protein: CASSRGASHTGELFF.

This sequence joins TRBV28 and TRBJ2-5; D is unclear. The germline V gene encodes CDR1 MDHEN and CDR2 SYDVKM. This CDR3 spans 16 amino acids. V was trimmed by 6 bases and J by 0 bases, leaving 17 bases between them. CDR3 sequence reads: CASRSTHGGYQETQYF. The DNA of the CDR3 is TGTGCCAGCAGATCCACCCACGGCGGCTACCAAGAGACCCAGTACTTC. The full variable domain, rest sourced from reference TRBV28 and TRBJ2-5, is DVKVTQSSRYLVKRTGEKVFLECVQDMDHENMFWYRQDPGLGLRLIYFSYDVKMKEKGDIPEGYSVSREKKERFSLILESASTNQTSMYLCASRSTHGGYQETQYFGPGTRLLVL.

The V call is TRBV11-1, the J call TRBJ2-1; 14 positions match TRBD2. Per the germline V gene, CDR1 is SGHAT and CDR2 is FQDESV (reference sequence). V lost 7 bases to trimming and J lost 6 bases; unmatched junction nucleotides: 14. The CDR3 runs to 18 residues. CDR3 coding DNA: TGTGCCAGCAACGACCCCGGGACTAGCGGGAGCAGACTCAATGAGCAGTTCTTC. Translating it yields CASNDPGTSGSRLNEQFF.

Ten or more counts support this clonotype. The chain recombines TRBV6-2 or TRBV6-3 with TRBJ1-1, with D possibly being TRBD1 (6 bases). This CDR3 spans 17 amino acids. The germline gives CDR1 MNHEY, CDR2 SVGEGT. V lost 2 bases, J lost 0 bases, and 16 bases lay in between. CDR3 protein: CASSYIVGGRMNTEAFF. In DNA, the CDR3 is TGTGCCAGCAGTTACATCGTAGGGGGACGCATGAACACTGAAGCTTTCTTT.

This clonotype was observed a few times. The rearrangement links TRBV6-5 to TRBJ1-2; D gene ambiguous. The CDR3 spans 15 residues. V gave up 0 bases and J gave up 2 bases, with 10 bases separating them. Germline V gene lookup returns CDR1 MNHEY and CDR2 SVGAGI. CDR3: CASSYSTASNYGYTF. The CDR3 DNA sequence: TGTGCCAGCAGTTACTCTACAGCCAGCAACTATGGCTACACCTTC.

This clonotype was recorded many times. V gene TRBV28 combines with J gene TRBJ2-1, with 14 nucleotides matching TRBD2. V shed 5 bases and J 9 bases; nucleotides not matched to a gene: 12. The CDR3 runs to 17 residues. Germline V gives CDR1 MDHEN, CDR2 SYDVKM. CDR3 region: CASSKGLAGALAFEQFF. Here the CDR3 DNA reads TGTGCCAGCAGTAAGGGACTAGCGGGAGCTTTAGCTTTTGAGCAGTTCTTC.

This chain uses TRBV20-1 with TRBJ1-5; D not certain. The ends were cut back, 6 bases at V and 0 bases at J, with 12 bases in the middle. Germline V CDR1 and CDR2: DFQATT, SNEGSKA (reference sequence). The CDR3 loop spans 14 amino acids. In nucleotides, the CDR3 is TGCAGTGCCCGGGGAGGATATAGCAATCAGCCCCAGCATTTT. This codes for CSARGGYSNQPQHF.

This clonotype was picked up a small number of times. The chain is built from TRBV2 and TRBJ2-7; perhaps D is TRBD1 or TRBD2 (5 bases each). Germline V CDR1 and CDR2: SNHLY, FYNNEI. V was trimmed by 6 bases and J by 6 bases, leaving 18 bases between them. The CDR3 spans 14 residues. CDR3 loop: CASSRGYPYGEQYF. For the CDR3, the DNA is TGTGCCAGCAGCCGGGGCTACCCCTATGGCGAGCAGTACTTC.

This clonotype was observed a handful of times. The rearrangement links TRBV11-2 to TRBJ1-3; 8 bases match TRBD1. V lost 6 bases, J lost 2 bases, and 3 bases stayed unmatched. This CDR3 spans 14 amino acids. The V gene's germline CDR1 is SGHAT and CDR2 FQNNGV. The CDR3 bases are TGTGCCAGCAGAACAGGGGGAACTGGAAACACCATATATTTT. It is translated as CASRTGGTGNTIYF. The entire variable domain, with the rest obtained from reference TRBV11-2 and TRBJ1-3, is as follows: EAGVAQSPRYKIIEKRQSVAFWCNPISGHATLYWYQQILGQGPKLLIQFQNNGVVDDSQLPKDRFSAERLKGVDSTLKIQPAKLEDSAVYLCASRTGGTGNTIYFGEGSWLTVV.

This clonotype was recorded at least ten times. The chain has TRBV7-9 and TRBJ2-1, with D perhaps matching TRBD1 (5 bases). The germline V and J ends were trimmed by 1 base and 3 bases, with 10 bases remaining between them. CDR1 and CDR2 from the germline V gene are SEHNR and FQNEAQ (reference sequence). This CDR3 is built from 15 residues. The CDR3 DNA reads TGTGCCAGCAGCTTAGGGCAGGGAATCTACAATGAGCAGTTCTTC. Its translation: CASSLGQGIYNEQFF.

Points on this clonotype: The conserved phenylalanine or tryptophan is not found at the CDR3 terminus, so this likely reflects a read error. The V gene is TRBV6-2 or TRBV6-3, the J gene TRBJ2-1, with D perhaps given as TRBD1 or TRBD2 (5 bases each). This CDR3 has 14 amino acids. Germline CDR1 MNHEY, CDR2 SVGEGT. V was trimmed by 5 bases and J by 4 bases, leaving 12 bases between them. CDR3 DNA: TGTGCCAGCAGTACCGGGACGGAGTACAATGAGCAGTTCCTC. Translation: CASSTGTEYNEQFL.

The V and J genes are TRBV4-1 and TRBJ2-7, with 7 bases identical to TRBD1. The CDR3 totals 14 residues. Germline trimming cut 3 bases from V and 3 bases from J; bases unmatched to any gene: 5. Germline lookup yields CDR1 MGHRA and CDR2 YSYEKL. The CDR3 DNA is TGCGCCAGCAGCCACAGGACAGGCGGCTACGAGCAGTACTTC. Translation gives CASSHRTGGYEQYF.

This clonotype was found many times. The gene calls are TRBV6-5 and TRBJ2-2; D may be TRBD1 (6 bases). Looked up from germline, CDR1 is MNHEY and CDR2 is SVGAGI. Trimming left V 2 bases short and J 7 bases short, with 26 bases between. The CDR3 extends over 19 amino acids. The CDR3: CASSYVLDRTPAAVGELFF. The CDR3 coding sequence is TGTGCCAGCAGTTACGTGCTCGACAGGACTCCGGCGGCGGTCGGGGAGCTGTTTTTT.

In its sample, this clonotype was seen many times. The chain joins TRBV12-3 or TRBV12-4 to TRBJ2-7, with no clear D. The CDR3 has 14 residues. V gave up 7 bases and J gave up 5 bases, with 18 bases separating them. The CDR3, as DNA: TGTGCCAGCACCCTGGGCTCCTACACCAACGAGCAGTACTTC. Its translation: CASTLGSYTNEQYF.

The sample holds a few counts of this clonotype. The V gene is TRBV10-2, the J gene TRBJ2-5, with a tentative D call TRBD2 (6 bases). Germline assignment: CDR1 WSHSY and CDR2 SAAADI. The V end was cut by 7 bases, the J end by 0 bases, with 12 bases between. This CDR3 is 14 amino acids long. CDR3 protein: CASKLSGNQETQYF. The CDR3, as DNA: TGCGCCAGCAAGCTTAGCGGCAACCAAGAGACCCAGTACTTC.

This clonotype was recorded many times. The CDR3 DNA is TGTGCCAGCAGCTTAGGCCCGCCCATCGGGGCTTTCTTT. Translated: CASSLGPPIGAFF. The V and J genes are TRBV7-9 and TRBJ1-1, with D unclear. The V gene lost 1 base and the J gene lost 11 bases, with 14 bases spanning the gap. This CDR3 is 13 amino acids long. Looked up from germline, CDR1 is SEHNR and CDR2 is FQNEAQ (reference sequence).

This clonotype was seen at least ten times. The CDR3 is CASSVGVIGSSSYNEQFF. The CDR3 DNA sequence: TGTGCCAGCAGCGTAGGGGTTATCGGCTCCAGCTCCTACAATGAGCAGTTCTTC. V and J are TRBV9 and TRBJ2-1; D ambiguous. The length of the CDR3 is 18 residues. V dropped 0 bases and J dropped 0 bases, with 16 bases sitting between them. Germline CDR1 reads SGDLS; CDR2 reads YYNGEE. Complete variable domain (other parts from reference TRBV9 and TRBJ2-1): DSGVTQTPKHLITATGQRVTLRCSPRSGDLSVYWYQQSLDQGLQFLIQYYNGEERAKGNILERFSAQQFPDLHSELNLSSLELGDSALYFCASSVGVIGSSSYNEQFFGPGTRLTVL.

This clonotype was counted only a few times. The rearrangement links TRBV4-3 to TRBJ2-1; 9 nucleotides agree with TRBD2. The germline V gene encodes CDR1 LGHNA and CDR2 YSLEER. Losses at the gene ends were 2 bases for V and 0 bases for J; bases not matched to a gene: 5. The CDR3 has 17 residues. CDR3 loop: CASSQTTSGSSYNEQFF. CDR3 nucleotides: TGCGCCAGCAGCCAAACGACTAGCGGAAGCTCCTACAATGAGCAGTTCTTC.

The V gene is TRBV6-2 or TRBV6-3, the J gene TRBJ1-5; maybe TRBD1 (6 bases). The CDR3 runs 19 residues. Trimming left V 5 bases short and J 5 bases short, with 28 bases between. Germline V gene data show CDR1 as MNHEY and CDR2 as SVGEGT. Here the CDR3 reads CASSERSRGWAALHQPQHF. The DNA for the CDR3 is TGTGCCAGCAGTGAAAGAAGTAGGGGGTGGGCGGCCCTTCATCAGCCCCAGCATTTT.

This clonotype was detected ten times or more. The DNA for the CDR3 is TGTGCCTGGAGTTCCGCTTACGAGCAGTACTTC. It translates to CAWSSAYEQYF. This rearrangement joins TRBV30 to TRBJ2-7; D is undetermined. The germline CDR1 and CDR2 sequences are GTSNPN and SVGIG (reference sequence). V lost 2 bases and J 4 bases, leaving 6 bases between the germline ends. CDR3 length: 11 residues.

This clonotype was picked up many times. The CDR3 protein is CASYLTAPLAGENPTSTDTQYF. The CDR3 DNA sequence: TGCGCCAGCTACCTAACTGCCCCACTAGCGGGAGAAAATCCGACTAGCACAGATACGCAGTATTTT. The chain joins TRBV5-1 to TRBJ2-3; 11 bases are a match to TRBD2. The CDR3 is 22 residues long. The V gene's germline CDR1 is SGHRS and CDR2 YFSETQ. J was trimmed by 0 bases and V by 7 bases; bases with no gene match: 25.

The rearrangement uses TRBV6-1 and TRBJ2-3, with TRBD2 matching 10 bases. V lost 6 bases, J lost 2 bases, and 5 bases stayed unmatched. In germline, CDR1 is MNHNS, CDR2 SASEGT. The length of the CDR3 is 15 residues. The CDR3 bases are TGTGCCAGCAGCAAGGGACTAGCGCACACAGATACGCAGTATTTT. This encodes CASSKGLAHTDTQYF.

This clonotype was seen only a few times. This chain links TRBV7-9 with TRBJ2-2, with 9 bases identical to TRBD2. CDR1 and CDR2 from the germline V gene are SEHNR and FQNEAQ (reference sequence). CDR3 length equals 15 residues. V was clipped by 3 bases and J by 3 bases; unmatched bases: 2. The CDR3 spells CASSLREGDTGELFF. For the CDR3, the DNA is TGTGCCAGCAGCTTGCGGGAGGGAGACACCGGGGAGCTGTTTTTT.